The present T cell receptor (beta chain) was sequenced within a study of identical twins. Broader study findings: An excess of low generation probability was shown by twin-shared out-of-frame alpha sequences. Less excess twin sharing appeared in beta out-of-frame sequences.

Using its own MiXCR run on the 5' RACE reads, TCRdb lists one record per CDR3 protein. This table holds under 400,000 distinct CDR3 sequences, approximately 9.1% found once. The CDR3 has 15 residues. V lost 5 bases, J lost 3 bases, and 14 bases lay in between. This clonotype has at least ten counts. Its antigen is currently unknown. This TCR was sampled from a woman aged 50 to 65 in good health. The J gene is TRBJ2-1, the V gene TRBV12-3 or TRBV12-4, with D tentatively TRBD2 (6 bases). The material sequenced was naive T cells sorted from blood. CDR3 sequence (DNA): TGTGCCAGCAGTGCCCGGCGGGGAAACTACAATGAGCAGTTCTTC. Translated: CASSARRGNYNEQFF.